This T cell receptor (beta chain) was identified in a study of regulatory dendritic cells for organ transplantation. Study outcomes and limitations: Resting memory CD8+ T cells held the most alloreactive clonotypes.

The CDR3 covers 15 residues. Germline-derived CDR1 and CDR2 are SEHNR and FQNEAQ (reference sequence). V lost 4 bases, J lost 2 bases, and 15 bases lay in between. As for this clone: The antigen remains undetermined.

This table comes from immunoSEQ multiplex PCR, and its TCRdb copy is limited to in-frame clones, with some not included. The data hold tens of thousands of clones, with 75% to 80% observed a single time. V and J are TRBV7-9 and TRBJ2-7; perhaps TRBD2 as D (5 bases). The sample taken for sequencing was memory CD4+ T cells from blood. Subset noted: CD45RO+ memory T cells. This clonotype was obtained from a human donor in good health. CDR3 bases: TGTGCCAGCAGCTCTACTAGGGTCGGCACCTACGAGCAGTACTTC. Translation: CASSSTRVGTYEQYF. The full variable domain, in which reference TRBV7-9 and TRBJ2-7 provide the parts outside the CDR3, is DTGVSQNPRHKITKRGQNVTFRCDPISEHNRLYWYRQTLGQGPEFLTYFQNEAQLEKSRLLSDRFSAERPKGSFSTLEIQRTEQGDSAMYLCASSSTRVGTYEQYFGPGTRLTVT.